Presented here are 20 T cell receptor beta chains from one specimen sequenced in a study of T cells in Graves' hyperthyroidism and ophthalmopathy. Amplification targeted TCR beta CDR3 regions from RNA transcripts. Using the HTBI primer set, a first-round RT-PCR was run on the TCR CDR3. TCRdb analysed the multiplex PCR reads with MiXCR anew, one entry per CDR3 protein. The data contain hundreds of thousands of distinct CDR3 sequences, approximately 23% of them singletons. Sequences were obtained from blood. The receptors originated from a woman aged 40 to 49 with Graves' ophthalmopathy.

There are many counts of this clonotype. Here the CDR3 reads CASTHRQGETQYF. CDR3 nucleotides: TGTGCCAGCACTCACCGCCAAGGAGAGACCCAGTACTTC. This chain links TRBV27 with TRBJ2-5, with D unresolved. Germline V gene sequence: CDR1 MNHEY, CDR2 SMNVEV (reference sequence). Trimming stripped 7 bases from V and 4 bases from J, with 13 bases between. This CDR3 region has 13 residues.

This clonotype was seen many times. In nucleotides, the CDR3 is TGTGCCAGCACCAGACAGGGGAATAGCAATCAGCCCCAGCATTTT. Translating it yields CASTRQGNSNQPQHF. This rearrangement joins TRBV7-8 to TRBJ1-5; 8 nucleotides line up with TRBD1. V trimming: 7 bases; J trimming: 0 bases; junction bases outside the gene matches: 5. Germline V gene sequence: CDR1 SGHVS, CDR2 FQNEAQ. The CDR3 extends over 15 amino acids.

The chain couples TRBV7-2 to TRBJ2-2; D remains ambiguous. The V end was cut by 5 bases, the J end by 5 bases, with 12 bases between. This CDR3 comprises 14 residues. CDR1 and CDR2 (germline): SGHTA, FQGNSA. The CDR3 loop is CASSPAAGTGELFF. The CDR3 DNA reads TGTGCCAGCAGCCCAGCCGCCGGTACCGGGGAGCTGTTTTTT. The complete variable domain, with remaining parts taken from reference TRBV7-2 and TRBJ2-2, reads GAGVSQSPSNKVTEKGKDVELRCDPISGHTALYWYRQSLGQGLEFLIYFQGNSAPDKSGLPSDRFSAERTGGSVSTLTIQRTQQEDSAVYLCASSPAAGTGELFFGEGSRLTVL.

This clonotype was counted many times. The rearrangement links TRBV2 to TRBJ2-4; D is perhaps TRBD2 (6 bases). The V end was cut by 5 bases, the J end by 0 bases, with 8 bases between. The CDR3 sequence is 14 residues long. Looked up from germline, CDR1 is SNHLY and CDR2 is FYNNEI. The CDR3: CASSWGVAKNIQYF. In DNA form, the CDR3 reads TGTGCCAGCAGTTGGGGGGTAGCCAAAAACATTCAGTACTTC.

The chain links TRBV4-1 to TRBJ2-7, with TRBD2 matching 9 bases. The germline gives CDR1 MGHRA, CDR2 YSYEKL. The junction had 6 bases not matched to a gene; V was cut back by 0 bases and J by 0 bases. This CDR3 region has 17 residues. CDR3 loop: CASSQDPFSGSSYEQYF. In nucleotides, the CDR3 is TGCGCCAGCAGCCAAGATCCGTTTAGCGGGAGCTCCTACGAGCAGTACTTC.

In this sample, this clonotype turned up many times. The chain couples TRBV10-3 to TRBJ2-7, with 8 bases identical to TRBD1. V trimming: 8 bases; J trimming: 4 bases; junction bases outside the gene matches: 4. CDR1 is ENHRY and CDR2 is SYGVKD in the germline V gene. The CDR3 spans 12 residues. CDR3 residues: CAIQGAAYEQYF. The CDR3 DNA reads TGTGCCATCCAGGGGGCCGCGTACGAGCAGTACTTC.

This clonotype came up many times. The V and J genes are TRBV5-1 and TRBJ1-3; D gene uncertain. CDR1 and CDR2 from the germline V gene are SGHRS and YFSETQ. The CDR3 loop spans 13 amino acids. With 3 bases removed from V and 4 bases from J, the gap between germline ends came to 8 bases. This chain's CDR3 is CASSSEVGNTIYF. The CDR3 DNA follows: TGCGCCAGCAGCTCCGAGGTGGGAAACACCATATATTTT.

This clonotype was observed at least ten times. This chain links TRBV10-3 with TRBJ2-7; 7 bases agree with TRBD1. Germline lookup yields CDR1 ENHRY and CDR2 SYGVKD. Trimming at V came to 3 bases and at J to 3 bases, leaving 8 bases not matched to a gene. The CDR3 consists of 15 residues. The CDR3 DNA reads TGTGCCATCAGTGAAAGACAGGGTCTCAACTACGAGCAGTACTTC. It is translated as CAISERQGLNYEQYF.

Of note for this clonotype: At one end the junction does not follow the germline gene, possibly because of a read error. The rearrangement uses TRBV28 and TRBJ1-1; perhaps TRBD1 as D (5 bases). There are 17 residues in the CDR3. Per the germline V gene, CDR1 is MDHEN and CDR2 is SYDVKM. The CDR3 DNA follows: TGTGCCGGCAGTTTGACCGCATTGGGGGGGGGAGACACTGAAGCTTTCTTT. It encodes CAGSLTALGGGDTEAFF.

Many counts were recorded for this clonotype. V usage is TRBV3-1 and J usage is TRBJ1-2, with a possible D match to TRBD1 (6 bases). Germline V gene lookup returns CDR1 LGHDT and CDR2 YNNKEL (reference sequence). The length of the CDR3 is 14 residues. Trimming shortened V by 0 bases and J by 3 bases, and 8 bases separated the two germline ends. CDR3 residues: CASSQDRGDYGYTF. The CDR3 nucleotides are TGTGCCAGCAGCCAAGACAGGGGTGACTATGGCTACACCTTC.

This clonotype was found a few times. The CDR3 loop reads CASSFKVSEAFF. The CDR3 coding sequence is TGTGCCAGCAGCTTCAAGGTCTCTGAAGCTTTCTTT. The genes are TRBV11-1 and TRBJ1-1; D unclear. The length of the CDR3 is 12 residues. Germline CDR1 is SGHAT and CDR2 is FQDESV (reference sequence). V lost 3 bases to trimming and J lost 6 bases, with 8 bases between them.

This clonotype has a single count. The rearrangement uses TRBV5-1 and TRBJ2-2, with 8 bases that match TRBD2. J gave up 7 bases and V 6 bases, and 8 bases lay outside the gene matches. The germline V gene encodes CDR1 SGHRS and CDR2 YFSETQ. This CDR3 spans 14 amino acids. Written as DNA, the CDR3 is TGCGCCAGCACTTGGGCGCGGGAGGACGGGGAGCTGTTTTTT. Translated: CASTWAREDGELFF.

The table lists this clonotype with a count of one. The V gene is TRBV6-5, the J gene TRBJ1-3; D uncertain. CDR3 size: 17 residues. In germline, CDR1 is MNHEY, CDR2 SVGAGI. V was clipped by 0 bases and J by 2 bases, with 14 bases between them. The CDR3 loop is CASSYSTPGTTGNTIYF. The CDR3 DNA follows: TGTGCCAGCAGTTACTCCACCCCCGGAACAACTGGAAACACCATATATTTT.

This clonotype was detected many times. The CDR3 reads CASSLSPTGYGYTF. Written as DNA, the CDR3 is TGTGCCAGCAGTTTATCCCCTACAGGGTATGGCTACACCTTC. The rearrangement links TRBV27 to TRBJ1-2; D perhaps matches TRBD1 (6 bases). The V gene's germline CDR1 is MNHEY and CDR2 SMNVEV (reference sequence). The V and J ends lost 0 bases and 5 bases respectively, with 10 bases between them. The CDR3 consists of 14 residues.

This clonotype was counted many times. V and J are TRBV5-1 and TRBJ2-7, with 12 bases that match TRBD2. In germline, CDR1 is SGHRS, CDR2 YFSETQ. The V gene end was trimmed by 1 base and the J gene end by 7 bases; junction bases not matched to a gene: 15. The CDR3 spans 18 residues. This chain's CDR3 is CASSLKGSPTSGSWEQYF. CDR3 in DNA: TGCGCCAGCAGCTTGAAGGGGTCGCCGACTAGCGGGAGTTGGGAGCAGTACTTC.

In its sample, this clonotype was seen many times. The gene calls are TRBV12-3 or TRBV12-4 and TRBJ1-1, with TRBD1 matching over 9 bases. V dropped 1 base and J dropped 1; count of bases not matched to a gene: 7. This CDR3 is 17 amino acids long. CDR3 DNA sequence: TGTGCCAGCAGTTTAGAGTTCGCGGGACAGGGGAACACTGAAGCTTTCTTT. Protein sequence: CASSLEFAGQGNTEAFF.

The chain's CDR3 is CASSEHSGELFF. As DNA, the CDR3 is TGTGCCAGCAGTGAGCACTCCGGGGAGCTGTTTTTT. The chain is built from TRBV6-1 and TRBJ2-2; no firm D call. Germline V gene data show CDR1 as MNHNS and CDR2 as SASEGT. The CDR3 runs to 12 residues. Trimming pared 3 bases from V and 6 bases from J, leaving 5 bases between.

This clonotype showed up many times. The V call is TRBV6-1, the J call TRBJ1-1; no firm D call. CDR1 is MNHNS and CDR2 is SASEGT in the germline V gene. The CDR3 contains 11 residues. Trimming pared 4 bases from V and 11 bases from J, leaving 11 bases between. CDR3 residues: CASSGFFGAFF. Here the CDR3 DNA reads TGTGCCAGCAGTGGATTCTTTGGCGCTTTCTTT.

This clonotype was counted ten times or more. The chain recombines TRBV2 with TRBJ2-7, with 12 bases identical to TRBD2. With 4 bases clipped from V and 7 bases from J, the junction kept 8 bases outside the gene matches. Germline assignment: CDR1 SNHLY and CDR2 FYNNEI. The CDR3 is 15 amino acids. DNA of the CDR3: TGTGCCAGCAGTGCCCGACTAGCGGGAGTGTGGGAGCAGTACTTC. It specifies CASSARLAGVWEQYF.

The genes are TRBV27 and TRBJ2-5; 7 bases are shared with TRBD2. The CDR3 runs 13 residues. CDR1 is MNHEY and CDR2 is SMNVEV in the germline V gene (reference sequence). After removal of 6 bases from V and 5 bases from J, the junction contained 6 bases not matched to a gene. DNA of the CDR3: TGTGCCAGCAGCCGGGGGGATAGGGAGACCCAGTACTTC. Translation: CASSRGDRETQYF.